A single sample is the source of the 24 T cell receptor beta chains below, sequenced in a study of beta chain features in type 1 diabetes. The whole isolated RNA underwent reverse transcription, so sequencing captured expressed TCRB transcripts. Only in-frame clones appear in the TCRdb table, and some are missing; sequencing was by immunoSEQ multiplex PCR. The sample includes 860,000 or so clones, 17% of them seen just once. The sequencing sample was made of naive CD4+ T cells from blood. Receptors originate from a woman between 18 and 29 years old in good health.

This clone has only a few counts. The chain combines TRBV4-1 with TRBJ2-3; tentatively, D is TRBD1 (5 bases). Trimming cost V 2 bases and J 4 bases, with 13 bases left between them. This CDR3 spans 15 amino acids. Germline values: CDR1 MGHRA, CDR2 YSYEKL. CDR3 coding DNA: TGCGCCAGCAGCCAAAGGGGCTTGGGCGCAGATACGCAGTATTTT. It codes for CASSQRGLGADTQYF.

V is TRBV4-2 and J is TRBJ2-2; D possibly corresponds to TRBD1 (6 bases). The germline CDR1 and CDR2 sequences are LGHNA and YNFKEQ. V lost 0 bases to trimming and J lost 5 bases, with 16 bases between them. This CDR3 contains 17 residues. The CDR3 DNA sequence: TGTGCCAGCAGCCAAGACTTCAGGGGCAGCGGAACCGGGGAGCTGTTTTTT. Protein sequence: CASSQDFRGSGTGELFF.

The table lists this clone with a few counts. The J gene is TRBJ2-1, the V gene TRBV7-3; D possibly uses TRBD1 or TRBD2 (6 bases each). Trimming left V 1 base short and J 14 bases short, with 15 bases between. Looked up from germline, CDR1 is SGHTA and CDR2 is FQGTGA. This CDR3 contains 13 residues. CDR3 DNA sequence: TGTGCCAGCAGCTTAAATCCTGGGGGGCAAAAGTTCTTC. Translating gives CASSLNPGGQKFF.

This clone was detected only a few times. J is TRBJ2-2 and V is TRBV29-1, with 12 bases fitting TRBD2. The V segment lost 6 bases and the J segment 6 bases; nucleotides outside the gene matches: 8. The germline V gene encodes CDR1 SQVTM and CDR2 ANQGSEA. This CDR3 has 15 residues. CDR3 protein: CSVGTGTSGPGELFF. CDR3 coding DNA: TGCAGCGTCGGGACCGGGACTAGCGGGCCCGGGGAGCTGTTTTTT.

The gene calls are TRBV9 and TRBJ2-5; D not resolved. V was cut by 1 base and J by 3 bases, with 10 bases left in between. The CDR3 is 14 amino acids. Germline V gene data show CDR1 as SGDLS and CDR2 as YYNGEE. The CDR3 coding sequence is TGTGCCAGCAGCGTACTGGGGATGGAAGAGACCCAGTACTTC. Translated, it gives CASSVLGMEETQYF. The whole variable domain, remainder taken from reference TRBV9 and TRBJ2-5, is DSGVTQTPKHLITATGQRVTLRCSPRSGDLSVYWYQQSLDQGLQFLIQYYNGEERAKGNILERFSAQQFPDLHSELNLSSLELGDSALYFCASSVLGMEETQYFGPGTRLLVL.

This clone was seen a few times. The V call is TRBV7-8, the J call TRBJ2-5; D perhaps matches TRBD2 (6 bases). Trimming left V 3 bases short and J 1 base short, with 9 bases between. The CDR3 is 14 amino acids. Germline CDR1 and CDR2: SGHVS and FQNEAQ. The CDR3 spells CASSLRRGQETQYF. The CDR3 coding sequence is TGTGCCAGCAGCTTGAGGCGGGGCCAAGAGACCCAGTACTTC. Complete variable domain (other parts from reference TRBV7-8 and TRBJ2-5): GAGVSQSPRYKVAKRGQDVALRCDPISGHVSLFWYQQALGQGPEFLTYFQNEAQLDKSGLPSDRFFAERPEGSVSTLKIQRTQQEDSAVYLCASSLRRGQETQYFGPGTRLLVL.

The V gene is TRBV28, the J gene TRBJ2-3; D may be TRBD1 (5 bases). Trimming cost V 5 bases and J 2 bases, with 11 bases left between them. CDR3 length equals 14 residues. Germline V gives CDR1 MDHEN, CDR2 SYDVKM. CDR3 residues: CASSLRQFTDTQYF. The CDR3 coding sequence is TGTGCCAGCAGTCTCCGACAGTTCACAGATACGCAGTATTTT.

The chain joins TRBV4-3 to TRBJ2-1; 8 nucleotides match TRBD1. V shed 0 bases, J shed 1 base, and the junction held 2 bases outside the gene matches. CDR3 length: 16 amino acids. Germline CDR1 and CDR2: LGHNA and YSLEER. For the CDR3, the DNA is TGCGCCAGCAGCCAAGAAAACAGGGGGTCCTACAATGAGCAGTTCTTC. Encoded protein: CASSQENRGSYNEQFF.

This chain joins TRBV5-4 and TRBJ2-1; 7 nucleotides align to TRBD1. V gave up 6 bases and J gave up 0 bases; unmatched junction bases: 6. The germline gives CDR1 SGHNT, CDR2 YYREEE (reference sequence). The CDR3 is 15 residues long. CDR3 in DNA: TGTGCCAGCACCCAACAGGGGAGCTCCTACAATGAGCAGTTCTTC. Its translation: CASTQQGSSYNEQFF.

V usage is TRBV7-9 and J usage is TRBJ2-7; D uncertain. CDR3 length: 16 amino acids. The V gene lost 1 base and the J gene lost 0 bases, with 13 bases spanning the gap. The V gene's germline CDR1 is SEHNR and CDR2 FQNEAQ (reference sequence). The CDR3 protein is CASSLEVWSSSYEQYF. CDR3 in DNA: TGTGCCAGCAGCTTAGAGGTTTGGTCGAGCTCCTACGAGCAGTACTTC.

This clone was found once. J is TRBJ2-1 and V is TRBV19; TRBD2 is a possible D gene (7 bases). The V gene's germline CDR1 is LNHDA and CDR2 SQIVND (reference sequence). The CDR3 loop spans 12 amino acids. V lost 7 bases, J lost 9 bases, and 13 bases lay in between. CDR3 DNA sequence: TGTGCCAGTACCCCAGGGGAGGGTGAGCAGTTCTTC. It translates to CASTPGEGEQFF.

CDR3 protein: CASSYDYNEKLFF. The CDR3 nucleotides are TGTGCCAGCAGTTACGACTACAATGAAAAACTGTTTTTT. The chain has TRBV6-5 and TRBJ1-4; D is uncertain. Trimming cost V 2 bases and J 5 bases, with 6 bases left between them. The CDR3 consists of 13 residues. Germline V gives CDR1 MNHEY, CDR2 SVGAGI.

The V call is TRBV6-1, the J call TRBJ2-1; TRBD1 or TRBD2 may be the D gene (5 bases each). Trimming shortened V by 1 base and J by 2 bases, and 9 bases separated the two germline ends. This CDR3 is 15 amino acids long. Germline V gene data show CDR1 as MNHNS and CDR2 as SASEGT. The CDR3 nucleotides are TGTGCCAGCAGTGAAGGGGGGTCCCCCTACAATGAGCAGTTCTTC. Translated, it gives CASSEGGSPYNEQFF.

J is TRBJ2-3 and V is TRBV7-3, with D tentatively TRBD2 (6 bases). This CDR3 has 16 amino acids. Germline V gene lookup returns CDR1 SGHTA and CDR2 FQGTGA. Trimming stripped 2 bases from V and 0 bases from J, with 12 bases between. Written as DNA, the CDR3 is TGTGCCAGCAGCTTAGCCCGGGAGTATAGCACAGATACGCAGTATTTT. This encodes CASSLAREYSTDTQYF.

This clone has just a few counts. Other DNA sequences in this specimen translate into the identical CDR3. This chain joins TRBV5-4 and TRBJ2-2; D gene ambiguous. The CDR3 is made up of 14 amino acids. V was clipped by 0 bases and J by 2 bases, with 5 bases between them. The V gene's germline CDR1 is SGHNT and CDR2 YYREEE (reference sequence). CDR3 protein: CASSLGPNTGELFF. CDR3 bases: TGTGCCAGCAGCTTGGGGCCAAACACCGGGGAGCTGTTTTTT.

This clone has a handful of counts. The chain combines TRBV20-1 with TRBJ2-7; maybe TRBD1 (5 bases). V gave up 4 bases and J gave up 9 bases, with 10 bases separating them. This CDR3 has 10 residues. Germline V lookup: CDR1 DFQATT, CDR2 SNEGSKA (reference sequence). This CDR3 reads CSATDIRQYF. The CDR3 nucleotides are TGCAGTGCTACGGACATTAGGCAGTACTTC.

CDR3 amino acids: CASSQGWTENTEAFF. CDR3 DNA sequence: TGCGCCAGCAGCCAAGGTTGGACAGAGAACACTGAAGCTTTCTTT. The rearrangement uses TRBV4-1 and TRBJ1-1; D perhaps matches TRBD1 (6 bases). The CDR3 totals 15 residues. V gave up 1 base and J gave up 1 base, with 10 bases separating them. Germline lookup yields CDR1 MGHRA and CDR2 YSYEKL.

The CDR3 region has the DNA TGTGCCAGCAGACTCGGACTGGCGAACACCGGGGAGCTGTTTTTT. This sequence encodes CASRLGLANTGELFF. This rearrangement joins TRBV27 to TRBJ2-2; D perhaps matches TRBD2 (5 bases). CDR1 and CDR2 from the germline V gene are MNHEY and SMNVEV (reference sequence). V shed 6 bases and J shed 0 bases, with 11 bases lying between them. The CDR3 totals 15 residues.

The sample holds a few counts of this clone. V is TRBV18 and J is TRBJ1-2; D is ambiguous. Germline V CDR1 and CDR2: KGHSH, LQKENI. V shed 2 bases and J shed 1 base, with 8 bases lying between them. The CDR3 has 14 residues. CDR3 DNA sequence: TGTGCCAGCTCACCAAACATGGATAACTATGGCTACACCTTC. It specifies CASSPNMDNYGYTF.

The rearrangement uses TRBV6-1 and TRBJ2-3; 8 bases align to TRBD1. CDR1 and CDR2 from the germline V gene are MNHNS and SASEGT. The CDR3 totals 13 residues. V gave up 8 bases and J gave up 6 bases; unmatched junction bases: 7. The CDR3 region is CASPRTGMDTQYF. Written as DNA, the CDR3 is TGTGCCAGCCCCCGGACAGGGATGGATACGCAGTATTTT.

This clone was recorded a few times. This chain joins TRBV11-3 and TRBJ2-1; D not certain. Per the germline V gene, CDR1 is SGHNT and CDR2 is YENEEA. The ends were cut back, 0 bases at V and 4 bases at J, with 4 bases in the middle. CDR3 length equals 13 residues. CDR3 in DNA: TGTGCCAGCAGCTTAGATATGTACAATGAGCAGTTCTTC. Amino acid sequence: CASSLDMYNEQFF.

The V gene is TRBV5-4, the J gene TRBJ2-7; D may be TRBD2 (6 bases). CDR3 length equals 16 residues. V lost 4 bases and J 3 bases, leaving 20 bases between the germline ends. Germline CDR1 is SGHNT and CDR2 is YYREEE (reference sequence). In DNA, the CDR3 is TGTGCCAGCAGCAACGCGCCGGGCGGGACTGGCTACGAGCAGTACTTC. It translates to CASSNAPGGTGYEQYF.

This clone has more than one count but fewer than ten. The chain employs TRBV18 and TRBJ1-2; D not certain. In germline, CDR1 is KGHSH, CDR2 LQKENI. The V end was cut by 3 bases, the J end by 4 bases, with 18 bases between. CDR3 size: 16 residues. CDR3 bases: TGTGCCAGCTCACCTATACCCAAGTCTTGGAGCTATGGCTACACCTTC. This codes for CASSPIPKSWSYGYTF.

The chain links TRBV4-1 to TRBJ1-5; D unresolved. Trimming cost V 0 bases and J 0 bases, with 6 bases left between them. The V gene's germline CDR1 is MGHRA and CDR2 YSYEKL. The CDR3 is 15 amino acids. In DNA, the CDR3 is TGCGCCAGCAGCCAAGATACACCTAGCAATCAGCCCCAGCATTTT. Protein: CASSQDTPSNQPQHF.